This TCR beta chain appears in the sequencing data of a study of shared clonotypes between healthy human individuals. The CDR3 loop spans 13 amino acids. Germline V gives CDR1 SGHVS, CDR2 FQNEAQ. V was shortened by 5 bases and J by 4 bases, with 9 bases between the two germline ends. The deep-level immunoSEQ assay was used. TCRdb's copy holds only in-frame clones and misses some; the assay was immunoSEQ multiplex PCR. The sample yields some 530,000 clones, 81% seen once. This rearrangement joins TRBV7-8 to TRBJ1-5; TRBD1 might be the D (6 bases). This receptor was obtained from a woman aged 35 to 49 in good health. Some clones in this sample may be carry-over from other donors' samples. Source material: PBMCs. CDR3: CASSRQVNQPQHF. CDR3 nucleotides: TGTGCCAGCAGCCGACAGGTGAATCAGCCCCAGCATTTT.